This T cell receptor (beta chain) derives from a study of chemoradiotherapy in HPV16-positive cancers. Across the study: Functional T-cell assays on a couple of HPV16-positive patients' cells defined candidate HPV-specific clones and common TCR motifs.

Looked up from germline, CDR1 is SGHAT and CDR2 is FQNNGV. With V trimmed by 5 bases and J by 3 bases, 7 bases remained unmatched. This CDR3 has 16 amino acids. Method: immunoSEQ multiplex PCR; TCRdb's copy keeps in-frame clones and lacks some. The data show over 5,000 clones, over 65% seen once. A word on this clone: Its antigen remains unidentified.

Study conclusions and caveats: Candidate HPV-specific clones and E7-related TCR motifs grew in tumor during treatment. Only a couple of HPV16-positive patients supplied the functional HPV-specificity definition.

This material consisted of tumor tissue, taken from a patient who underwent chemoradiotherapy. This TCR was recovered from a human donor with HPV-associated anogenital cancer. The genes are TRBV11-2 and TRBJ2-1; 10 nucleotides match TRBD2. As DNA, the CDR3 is TGTGCCAGCAGCCCTAGCGGGAGACTCAACTACAATGAGCAGTTCTTC. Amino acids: CASSPSGRLNYNEQFF.